A selection of T cell receptor beta chains follows, all from one sample in a study of neoadjuvant anti-PD-1 for oral cavity cancer. Sequencing used immunoSEQ multiplex PCR; TCRdb keeps in-frame clones, though not all of them. The sample has 13,000 or so clones, around 58% seen once; the top ten hold less than 15%. The source material was tumor tissue, sampled before nivolumab (anti-PD-1) treatment. The source is a person between 40 and 85 years old with oral cavity squamous cell carcinoma. CDR3s include the opening cysteine and the closing phenylalanine or tryptophan. Each record gives: clone size, D gene, J gene, V gene, CDR3 protein, CDR3 DNA. The D gene is left open where the match is weak. Clone size is shown for a subset of rows, as once, few, many or a class of expanded clone.

>NA|NA|TRBJ1-3|TRBV28
CASSISGNTIYF
TGTGCCAGCAGTATCTCTGGAAACACCATATATTTT
>NA|NA|TRBJ1-3|TRBV28
CASSLHSGNTIYF
TGTGCCAGCAGTTTACACTCTGGAAACACCATATATTTT
>few|NA|TRBJ1-5|TRBV2
CASSEQGGQPQHF
TGTGCCAGCAGTGAGCAGGGTGGACAGCCCCAGCATTTT
>medium-sized|TRBD1|TRBJ2-2|TRBV16
CASSQDALGQLNTGELFF
TGTGCCAGCAGCCAAGACGCCTTGGGACAGCTGAACACCGGGGAGCTGTTTTTT
>NA|TRBD2|TRBJ2-7|TRBV7-9
CASSLTGTSGGPPQQYF
TGTGCCAGCAGCTTAACCGGGACTAGCGGAGGTCCACCCCAGCAGTACTTC
>NA|NA|TRBJ1-5|TRBV18
CASSPGGVFSNQPQHF
TGTGCCAGCTCGCCAGGAGGCGTCTTTAGCAATCAGCCCCAGCATTTT
>NA|TRBD2|TRBJ2-1|TRBV29-1
CSVEPPQREVYNEQFF
TGCAGCGTTGAGCCCCCTCAGCGGGAGGTTTACAATGAGCAGTTCTTC
>NA|NA|TRBJ1-2|TRBV6-1
CASSLQIFLFVGYTF
TGTGCCAGCAGTTTACAGATTTTTCTTTTCGTTGGCTACACCTTC
>NA|TRBD2|TRBJ2-7|TRBV28
CASSFGGTSGRPEQYF
TGTGCCAGCAGTTTTGGGGGGACTAGCGGGAGGCCCGAGCAGTACTTC
>NA|TRBD2|TRBJ2-7|TRBV15
CATSRIGTSGSYEQYF
TGTGCCACCAGCAGAATCGGGACTAGCGGATCCTACGAGCAGTACTTC
>NA|NA|TRBJ2-7|TRBV6-5
CASSYNGVGVHEQYF
TGTGCCAGCAGTTACAACGGTGTAGGCGTCCACGAGCAGTACTTC
>NA|NA|TRBJ1-1|TRBV5-1
CASSLGDTEAFF
TGCGCCAGCAGCTTAGGGGACACTGAAGCTTTCTTT
>NA|NA|TRBJ1-1|TRBV7-9
CASSFRDSLTEAFF
TGTGCCAGCAGCTTTCGAGACTCACTCACTGAAGCTTTCTTT
>few|NA|TRBJ2-7|TRBV18
CASSAGTLAYEQYF
TGTGCCAGCTCGGCCGGGACGCTCGCCTACGAGCAGTACTTC
>NA|TRBD1|TRBJ1-2|TRBV6-5
CASRVRDSYYGYTF
TGTGCCAGCAGAGTTAGGGACAGCTATTATGGCTACACCTTC
>NA|NA|TRBJ2-7|TRBV5-4
CASSRDGGTYEQYF
TGTGCCAGCAGCCGGGACGGGGGAACCTACGAGCAGTACTTC
>NA|TRBD1|TRBJ1-1|TRBV11-1
CASSLDRATEAFF
TGTGCCAGCAGCTTGGACAGGGCCACTGAAGCTTTCTTT
>NA|TRBD1|TRBJ2-7|TRBV6-1
CASGTGSLTYEQYF
TGTGCCAGCGGGACAGGATCGCTCACCTACGAGCAGTACTTC
>NA|NA|TRBJ2-1|TRBV7-9
CASSLEGTGSYNEQFF
TGTGCCAGCAGCTTAGAGGGGACTGGTTCCTACAATGAGCAGTTCTTC
>NA|TRBD2|TRBJ2-1|TRBV28
CASSPEGLASSYNEQFF
TGTGCCAGCAGTCCTGAGGGACTAGCGAGCTCCTACAATGAGCAGTTCTTC
>NA|NA|TRBJ2-7|TRBV10-3
CAISPSDYEQYF
TGTGCCATCAGTCCCAGTGATTACGAGCAGTACTTC
>few|NA|TRBJ2-1|TRBV5-6
CASSASSYTYNEQFF
TGTGCCAGCAGCGCCTCTAGCTATACCTACAATGAGCAGTTCTTC
>NA|NA|TRBJ1-4|TRBV7-8
CASSFSSATNEKLFF
TGTGCCAGCAGCTTCAGTTCGGCAACTAATGAAAAACTGTTTTTT
>few|TRBD2|TRBJ2-3|TRBV27
CASSLLSSGVTDTQYF
TGTGCCAGCAGTTTATTGTCTAGCGGGGTCACAGATACGCAGTATTTT